This T cell receptor beta chain was identified during a study of human T cells and chemical hapten exposure. Turning to the study itself: Read at 6 days, the patch tests placed 0.01% DPC on the upper back. Patients, mostly women, had alopecia areata, alopecia totalis or alopecia universalis.

This clonotype was recorded at least ten times. The antigen is undetermined. Time point reported: patch test 1, 2 weeks after DPC sensitization. The treatment: therapeutic diphenylcyclopropenone sensitization with weekly scalp DPC. Investigators collected blood before applying each patch test. TCRdb reanalysed the RACE reads using MiXCR and keeps one entry per CDR3 protein. This sample yields around 380,000 distinct CDR3 sequences, of which more than 4.5% are seen a single time; under 2.5% belongs to the top ten. Study findings and constraints: Positively correlated with patch test score were the counts of PT1 expanded TCRs.

V lost 7 bases and J lost 5; bases outside the gene matches: 0. CDR3 size: 10 residues. Germline V lookup: CDR1 SQVTM, CDR2 ANQGSEA. The sequence was obtained from a woman in her forties or fifties with alopecia areata. Some clones in this sample may be carry-over from other donors' samples. The sample was whole blood, taken in connection with sensitization to the hapten diphenylcyclopropenone (DPC). The V call is TRBV29-1, the J call TRBJ2-5; 8 bases agree with TRBD2. The DNA for the CDR3 is TGCAGCGGCGGGAGGGAGACCCAGTACTTC. Translated: CSGGRETQYF.